A selection of T cell receptor beta chains follows, all from one sample in a study of PD-1 blockade in classical Hodgkin lymphoma. The data were produced by immunoSEQ multiplex PCR, yet TCRdb's version contains in-frame clones alone and is incomplete. The sample yields 20,000 to 25,000 clones, 69% seen once. The specimen comprised peripheral blood mononuclear cells (PBMCs), sampled at baseline. The source of these receptors is a human donor with classical Hodgkin lymphoma. The CDR3 runs from the conserved cysteine through the conserved F or W. A D gene is named only where the DNA matches it firmly. Size tells how often a clone was seen (once, few, many) or the class of an expanded clone, and some rows leave it out.

clone_size,cdr3_length,v_call,d_call,j_call,cdr3_aa,cdr3_nt
.,15,TRBV4-3,.,TRBJ1-1,CASSQGAGRNTEAFF,TGCGCCAGCAGCCAAGGAGCAGGGAGGAACACTGAAGCTTTCTTT
.,15,TRBV9,TRBD1,TRBJ2-3,CASSVGQGATDTQYF,TGTGCCAGCAGCGTGGGACAGGGGGCCACAGATACGCAGTATTTT
.,15,TRBV15,.,TRBJ2-6,CATSTRGAGANVLTF,TGTGCCACCAGCACCAGGGGGGCTGGGGCCAACGTCCTGACTTTC
once,14,TRBV5-4,TRBD1,TRBJ2-7,CASSSTGERREQYF,TGTGCCAGCAGCTCGACAGGGGAAAGGCGCGAGCAGTACTTC
.,15,TRBV28,.,TRBJ2-1,CASSLDLGGLPGQFF,TGTGCCAGCAGTTTGGATCTCGGCGGACTCCCGGGGCAGTTCTTC
.,10,TRBV7-9,.,TRBJ2-1,CASSLVEQFF,TGTGCCAGCAGCTTAGTTGAGCAGTTCTTC
.,14,TRBV6-1,.,TRBJ2-7,CATEDDRNFHEQYF,TGTGCCACCGAAGATGACAGGAACTTCCACGAGCAGTACTTC
.,12,TRBV28,.,TRBJ1-1,CASSPQGTGAFF,TGTGCCAGCAGTCCTCAGGGAACTGGAGCTTTCTTT
.,14,TRBV6-5,.,TRBJ2-7,CASSSPGSSYEQYF,TGTGCCAGCAGTTCTCCAGGCAGCTCCTACGAGCAGTACTTC
.,14,TRBV5-4,.,TRBJ2-2,CASSRDAVGGELFF,TGTGCCAGCAGCCGGGACGCAGTGGGGGGGGAGCTGTTTTTT
.,20,TRBV5-1,TRBD1,TRBJ2-6,CASRGGIGTGSFSGANVLTF,TGCGCCAGCAGGGGAGGAATAGGGACAGGTTCCTTCTCTGGGGCCAACGTCCTGACTTTC
.,17,TRBV30,TRBD2,TRBJ2-1,CAWRRLAGGSSYNEQFF,TGTGCCTGGAGAAGACTAGCGGGGGGGAGCTCCTACAATGAGCAGTTCTTC
.,13,TRBV11-3,.,TRBJ2-7,CASSTNPLGEQYF,TGTGCCAGCAGCACGAACCCCCTGGGCGAGCAGTACTTC
few,11,TRBV2,.,TRBJ2-7,CASSESHEQYF,TGTGCCAGCAGTGAATCCCACGAGCAGTACTTC
.,15,TRBV7-7,TRBD1,TRBJ1-3,CASSSGTGTGNTIYF,TGTGCTAGCAGCTCCGGGACAGGGACTGGAAACACCATATATTTT
.,16,TRBV27,TRBD2,TRBJ2-7,CASSPGLAGAVYEQYF,TGTGCCAGCAGTCCGGGACTAGCGGGGGCCGTTTACGAGCAGTACTTC
.,16,TRBV11-3,.,TRBJ2-7,CASSPGGGGGTYEQYF,TGTGCCAGCAGCCCCGGAGGGGGGGGAGGAACTTACGAGCAGTACTTC
.,14,TRBV5-6,.,TRBJ2-7,CASSLVWGKGEQYF,TGTGCCAGCAGCTTGGTATGGGGAAAGGGGGAGCAGTACTTC
.,11,TRBV30,.,TRBJ1-2,CAHFGFYGYTF,TGTGCCCACTTCGGGTTTTATGGCTACACCTTC
once,17,TRBV2,.,TRBJ1-2,CASSERGNVLPLGGYTF,TGTGCCAGCAGTGAAAGAGGGAATGTACTCCCGTTGGGTGGCTACACCTTC
.,16,TRBV7-2,TRBD2,TRBJ2-3,CASRDGRRGGMDTQYF,TGTGCCAGCCGCGACGGGCGGCGGGGGGGCATGGATACGCAGTATTTT
.,11,TRBV5-1,.,TRBJ1-1,CASSDNLEAFF,TGCGCCAGCAGCGATAATCTTGAAGCTTTCTTT
.,15,TRBV6-5,.,TRBJ1-2,CASSYSPGINYGYTF,TGTGCCAGCAGTTACTCGCCGGGTATCAACTATGGCTACACCTTC
.,16,TRBV5-1,.,TRBJ2-5,CASSPGQRPAQETQYF,TGCGCCAGCAGCCCCGGACAGCGTCCCGCCCAAGAGACCCAGTACTTC
.,17,TRBV7-5,.,TRBJ2-6,CARRHRCRQSRANVLTF,TGTGCCAGAAGGCATCGGTGTAGACAAAGTCGGGCCAACGTCCTGACTTTC
.,14,TRBV5-1,.,TRBJ2-5,CASSLVWGPETQYF,TGCGCCAGCAGCTTGGTGTGGGGCCCGGAGACCCAGTACTTC
.,16,TRBV2,.,TRBJ2-7,CASTRPGVGTANEQYF,TGTGCCAGCACCAGACCGGGGGTTGGGACCGCCAACGAGCAGTACTTC
.,15,TRBV6-1,.,TRBJ2-7,CASRLGGQTPYEQYF,TGTGCCAGCAGATTGGGGGGACAAACTCCCTACGAGCAGTACTTC
.,11,TRBV7-9,.,TRBJ2-7,CASSNWGEQYF,TGTGCCAGCAGCAACTGGGGAGAGCAGTACTTC
.,15,TRBV27,TRBD1,TRBJ1-5,CASSFGTGFNQPQHF,TGTGCCAGCAGTTTCGGGACAGGGTTCAATCAGCCCCAGCATTTT
.,15,TRBV6-6,.,TRBJ1-5,CASSYPGGLDQPQHF,TGTGCCAGCAGTTACCCGGGGGGGCTGGATCAGCCCCAGCATTTT
.,14,TRBV2,.,TRBJ1-4,CASSEQSSNEKLFF,TGTGCCAGCAGTGAGCAGTCATCTAATGAAAAACTGTTTTTT
.,15,TRBV7-9,TRBD1,TRBJ2-2,CASSARDRPTGELFF,TGTGCCAGCAGCGCCCGGGACAGACCAACCGGGGAGCTGTTTTTT
.,14,TRBV27,TRBD2,TRBJ2-3,CASSSAGVSDTQYF,TGTGCCAGCAGTTCAGCGGGGGTGTCAGATACGCAGTATTTT
.,15,TRBV7-9,TRBD2,TRBJ2-3,CASSLTSGAADTQYF,TGTGCCAGCAGCTTAACTAGCGGGGCAGCAGATACGCAGTATTTT
few,14,TRBV4-1,.,TRBJ1-1,CASSQVDILTGAFF,TGCGCCAGCAGCCAAGTTGACATCCTCACTGGGGCTTTCTTT
.,15,TRBV9,TRBD1,TRBJ1-2,CASSVGTGMYYGYTF,TGTGCCAGCAGCGTCGGGACAGGGATGTACTATGGCTACACCTTC
once,19,TRBV2,.,TRBJ1-2,CASSARGGSGVGINYGYTF,TGTGCCAGCAGTGCAAGAGGGGGGTCGGGAGTGGGGATTAACTATGGCTACACCTTC
medium-sized,14,TRBV19,.,TRBJ1-6,CASNGGQGTSPLHF,TGTGCCAGTAATGGCGGGCAGGGAACTTCACCCCTCCACTTT
medium-sized,15,TRBV27,TRBD1,TRBJ1-6,CASSLSGQGNSPLHF,TGTGCCAGCAGTTTATCGGGACAGGGTAATTCACCCCTCCACTTT
.,13,TRBV29-1,.,TRBJ1-1,CSVEQLQGYEAFF,TGCAGCGTTGAGCAACTACAGGGATATGAAGCTTTCTTT
.,15,TRBV19,TRBD1,TRBJ1-6,CASSNRGIETSPLHF,TGTGCCAGTAGCAACAGGGGGATTGAGACTTCACCCCTCCACTTT
.,14,TRBV6-1,TRBD2,TRBJ2-7,CASAPGGALYEQYF,TGTGCCAGCGCCCCGGGGGGGGCCCTCTACGAGCAGTACTTC
few,14,TRBV13,TRBD2,TRBJ2-1,CASGAGGHYNEQFF,TGTGCCAGCGGAGCGGGGGGGCACTACAATGAGCAGTTCTTC
.,11,TRBV29-1,.,TRBJ1-2,CSVEDRFGYTF,TGCAGCGTTGAAGATAGGTTTGGCTACACCTTC
few,15,TRBV9,TRBD2,TRBJ2-7,CASSVSAGGLYEQYF,TGTGCCAGCAGCGTATCGGCGGGGGGGCTCTACGAGCAGTACTTC
.,15,TRBV5-4,TRBD1,TRBJ1-1,CASSSSQGVGTEAFF,TGTGCCAGCAGCTCGAGCCAGGGGGTTGGGACTGAAGCTTTCTTT
.,14,TRBV2,.,TRBJ2-3,CASKVATSTDTQYF,TGTGCCAGCAAGGTCGCCACTAGCACAGATACGCAGTATTTT
.,13,TRBV7-9,TRBD1,TRBJ1-2,CASNAQGHYGYTF,TGTGCCAGCAACGCACAGGGGCACTATGGCTACACCTTC